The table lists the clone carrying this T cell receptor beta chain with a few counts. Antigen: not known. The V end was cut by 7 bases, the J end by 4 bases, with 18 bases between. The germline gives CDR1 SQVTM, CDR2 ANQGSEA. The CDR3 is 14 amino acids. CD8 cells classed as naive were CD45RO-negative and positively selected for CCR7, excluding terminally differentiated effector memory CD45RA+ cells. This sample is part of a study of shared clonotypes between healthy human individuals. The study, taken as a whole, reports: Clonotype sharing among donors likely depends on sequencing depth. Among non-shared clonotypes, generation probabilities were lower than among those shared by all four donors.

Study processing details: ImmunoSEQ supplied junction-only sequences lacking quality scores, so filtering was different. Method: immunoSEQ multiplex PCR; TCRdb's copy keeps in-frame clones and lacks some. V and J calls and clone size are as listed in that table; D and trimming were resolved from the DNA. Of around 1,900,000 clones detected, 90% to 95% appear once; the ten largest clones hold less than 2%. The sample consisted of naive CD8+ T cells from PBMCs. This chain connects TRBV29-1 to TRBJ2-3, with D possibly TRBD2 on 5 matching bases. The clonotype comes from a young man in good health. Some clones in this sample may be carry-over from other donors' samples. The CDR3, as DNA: TGCAGCGGAACCCCCCAGGTTAGCGCAGATACGCAGTATTTT. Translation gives CSGTPQVSADTQYF.